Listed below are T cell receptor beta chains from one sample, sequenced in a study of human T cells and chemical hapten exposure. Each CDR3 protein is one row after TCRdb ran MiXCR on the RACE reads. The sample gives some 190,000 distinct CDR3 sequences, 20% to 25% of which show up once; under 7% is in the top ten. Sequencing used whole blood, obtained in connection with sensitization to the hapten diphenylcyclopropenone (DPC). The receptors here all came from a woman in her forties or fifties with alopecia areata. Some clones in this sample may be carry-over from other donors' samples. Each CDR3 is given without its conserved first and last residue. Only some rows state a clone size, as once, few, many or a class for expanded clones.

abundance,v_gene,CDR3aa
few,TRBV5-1,ASSGRTGVVSEQY
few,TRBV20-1,SAPDRSNTEAF
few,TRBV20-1,SAVQGIQTQY
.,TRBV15,ATSRNFPGGGGTNEKLF
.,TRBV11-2,ASSETRSGSPLH
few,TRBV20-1,SVLAGVQETQY
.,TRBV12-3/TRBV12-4,ASSNAGRNYGYT
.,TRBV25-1,ASSVPRGRFSEAF
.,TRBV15,ATSRVPTGDGETQY
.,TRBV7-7,ASSTGLAGKQF
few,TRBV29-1,SVVRQAPNYGYT
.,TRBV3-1,ASSRGGVGPFEQY
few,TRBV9,ASSVARTGELF
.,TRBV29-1,SVEDGANEKLF
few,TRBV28,ASSAPGTSGSREETQY
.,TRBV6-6,ASSYSGDAYNEQF
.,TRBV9,ASSVEESSGRREQF
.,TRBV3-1,ASSQVGAGEQF
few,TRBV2,ASRDRNYGYT
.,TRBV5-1,ASSLRASVQETQY
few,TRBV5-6,ASSPVRGWGTGELF
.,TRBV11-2,ASSFGRQETQY
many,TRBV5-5,ASSGPRRPEQF
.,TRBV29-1,SVESETQY
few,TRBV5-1,ASSLDDFNTGELF
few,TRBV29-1,SVDKGAEDTEAF
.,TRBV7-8,ASSLVASRGQETQY
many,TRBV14,ASSQYLTSGSEF
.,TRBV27,ASSRAGAGETQY
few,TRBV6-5,ASGYRTATEAF
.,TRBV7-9,ASSLGPGRTTYEQY
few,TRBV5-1,ASSSDRPSYNEQF
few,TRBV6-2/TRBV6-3,ASSYSIDGTEAF
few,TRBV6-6,ASSRDSLQETQY
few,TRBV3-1,ASSPRTGSGELF
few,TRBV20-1,SARGGDIGSYEQY
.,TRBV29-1,SAISSGGLNEQY
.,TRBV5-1,ASSFGSFTDTQY
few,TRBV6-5,ASSSDRAGEAF
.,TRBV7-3,ASSSKREALTDTQY
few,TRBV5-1,ASSLEGQGLAPQH
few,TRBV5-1,ASSVQGYEQY
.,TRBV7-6,ASSPTPGTGPYEQY
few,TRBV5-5,ASSFWGSLAPGELF
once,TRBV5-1,ASSLRTGGIFATEAF
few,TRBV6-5,ASSRDRTSGNTIY
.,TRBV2,ASRLDRGGNQPQH
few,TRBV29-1,SARTGLIGYT
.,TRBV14,ASSQDPGVRDEQY
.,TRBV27,ASSKWSTDTQY
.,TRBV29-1,SVRTGGQGSDGYT
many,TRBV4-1,ASSQVSGNYGYT
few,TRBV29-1,SAVTGGNTIY